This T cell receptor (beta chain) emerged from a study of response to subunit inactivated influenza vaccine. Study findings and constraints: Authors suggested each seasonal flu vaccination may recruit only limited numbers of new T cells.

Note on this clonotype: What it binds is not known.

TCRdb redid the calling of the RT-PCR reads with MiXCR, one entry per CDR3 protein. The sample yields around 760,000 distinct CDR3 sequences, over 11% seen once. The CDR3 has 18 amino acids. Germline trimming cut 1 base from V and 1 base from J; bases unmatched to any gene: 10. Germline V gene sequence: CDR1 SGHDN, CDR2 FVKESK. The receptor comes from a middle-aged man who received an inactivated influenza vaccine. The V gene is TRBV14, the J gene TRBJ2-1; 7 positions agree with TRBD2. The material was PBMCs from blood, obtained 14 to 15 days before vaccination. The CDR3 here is CASSQVIWAGRSYNEQFF. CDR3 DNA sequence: TGTGCCAGCAGCCAAGTTATTTGGGCCGGGAGGTCCTACAATGAGCAGTTCTTC.